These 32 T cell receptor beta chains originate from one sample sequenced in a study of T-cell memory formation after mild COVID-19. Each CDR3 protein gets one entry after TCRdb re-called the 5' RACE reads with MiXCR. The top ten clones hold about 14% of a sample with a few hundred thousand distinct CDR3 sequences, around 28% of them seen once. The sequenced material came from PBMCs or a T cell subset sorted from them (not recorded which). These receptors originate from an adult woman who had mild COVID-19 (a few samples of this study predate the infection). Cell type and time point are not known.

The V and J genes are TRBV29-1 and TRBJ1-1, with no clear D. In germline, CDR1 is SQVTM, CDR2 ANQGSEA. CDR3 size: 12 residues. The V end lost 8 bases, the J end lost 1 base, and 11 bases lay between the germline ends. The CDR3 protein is CSLKGGNTEAFF. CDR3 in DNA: TGCAGCCTCAAAGGCGGGAACACTGAAGCTTTCTTT. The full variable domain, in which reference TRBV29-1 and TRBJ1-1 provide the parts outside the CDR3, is SAVISQKPSRDICQRGTSLTIQCQVDSQVTMMFWYRQQPGQSLTLIATANQGSEATYESGFVIDKFPISRPNLTFSTLTVSNMSPEDSSIYLCSLKGGNTEAFFGQGTRLTVV.

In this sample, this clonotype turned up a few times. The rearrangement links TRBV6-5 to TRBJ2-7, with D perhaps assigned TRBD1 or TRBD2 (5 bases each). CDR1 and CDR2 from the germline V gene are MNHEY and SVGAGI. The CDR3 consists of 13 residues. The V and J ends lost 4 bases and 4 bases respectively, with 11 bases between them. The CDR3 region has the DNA TGTGCCAGCAGTTGGGACGAATTTTACGAGCAGTACTTC. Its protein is CASSWDEFYEQYF.

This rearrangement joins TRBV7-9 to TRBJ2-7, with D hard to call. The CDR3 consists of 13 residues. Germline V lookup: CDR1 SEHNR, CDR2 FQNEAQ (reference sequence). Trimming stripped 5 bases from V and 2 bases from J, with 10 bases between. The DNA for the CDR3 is TGTGCCAGCAGCCCCCCCGGTCCCTACGAGCAGTACTTC. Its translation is CASSPPGPYEQYF.

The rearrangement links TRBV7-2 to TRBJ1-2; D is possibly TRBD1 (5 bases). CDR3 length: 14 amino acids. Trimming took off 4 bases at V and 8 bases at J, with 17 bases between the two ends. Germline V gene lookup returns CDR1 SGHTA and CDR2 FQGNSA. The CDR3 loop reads CASSSNRLKGGYTF. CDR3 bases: TGTGCCAGCAGCTCAAACAGGCTTAAGGGGGGCTACACCTTC.

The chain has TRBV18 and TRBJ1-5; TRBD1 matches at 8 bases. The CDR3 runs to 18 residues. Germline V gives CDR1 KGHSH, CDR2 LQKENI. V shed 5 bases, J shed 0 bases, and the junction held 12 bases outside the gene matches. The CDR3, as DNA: TGTGCCAGCTCAGCGGACAGGGACGTTAATTATAGCAATCAGCCCCAGCATTTT. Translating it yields CASSADRDVNYSNQPQHF. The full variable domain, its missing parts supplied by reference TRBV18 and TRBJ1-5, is NAGVMQNPRHLVRRRGQEARLRCSPMKGHSHVYWYRQLPEEGLKFMVYLQKENIIDESGMPKERFSAEFPKEGPSILRIQQVVRGDSAAYFCASSADRDVNYSNQPQHFGDGTRLSIL.

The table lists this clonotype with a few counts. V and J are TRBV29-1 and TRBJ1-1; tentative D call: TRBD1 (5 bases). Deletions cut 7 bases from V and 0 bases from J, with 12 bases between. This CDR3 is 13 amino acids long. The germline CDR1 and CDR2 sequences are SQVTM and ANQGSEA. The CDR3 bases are TGCAGCGCTGGGGGACGGATGAACACTGAAGCTTTCTTT. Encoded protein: CSAGGRMNTEAFF.

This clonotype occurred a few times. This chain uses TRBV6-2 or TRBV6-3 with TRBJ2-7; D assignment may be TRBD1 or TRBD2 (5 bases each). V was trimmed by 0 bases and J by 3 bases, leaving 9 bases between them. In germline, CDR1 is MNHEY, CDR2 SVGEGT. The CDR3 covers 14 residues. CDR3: CASSYSGPHYEQYF. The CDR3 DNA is TGTGCCAGCAGTTACTCGGGACCTCACTACGAGCAGTACTTC.

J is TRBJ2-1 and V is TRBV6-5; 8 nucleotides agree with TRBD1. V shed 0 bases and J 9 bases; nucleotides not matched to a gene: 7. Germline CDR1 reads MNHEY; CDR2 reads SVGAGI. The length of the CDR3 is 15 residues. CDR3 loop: CASSYSRTGGLEQFF. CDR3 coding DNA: TGTGCCAGCAGTTACTCGCGAACAGGGGGACTTGAGCAGTTCTTC.

CDR3 in amino acids: CASSSPFRGHFSEAFF. CDR3 DNA: TGTGCCAGCAGCTCACCGTTCAGGGGGCATTTTTCTGAAGCTTTCTTT. The chain recombines TRBV5-5 with TRBJ1-1; 8 bases agree with TRBD1. The CDR3 runs 16 residues. Germline CDR1 is SGHKS and CDR2 is YYEKEE (reference sequence). The trim removed 3 bases at V and 6 bases at J, leaving 13 bases unmatched. Drawing the rest from reference TRBV5-5 and TRBJ1-1, the complete variable domain is DAGVTQSPTHLIKTRGQQVTLRCSPISGHKSVSWYQQVLGQGPQFIFQYYEKEERGRGNFPDRFSARQFPNYSSELNVNALLLGDSALYLCASSSPFRGHFSEAFFGQGTRLTVV.

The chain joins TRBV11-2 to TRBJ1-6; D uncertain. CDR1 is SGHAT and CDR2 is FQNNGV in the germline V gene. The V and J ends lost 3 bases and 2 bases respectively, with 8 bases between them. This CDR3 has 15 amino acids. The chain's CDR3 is CASSLGSTYNSPLHF. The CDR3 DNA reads TGTGCCAGCAGCTTGGGGAGTACCTATAATTCACCCCTCCACTTT. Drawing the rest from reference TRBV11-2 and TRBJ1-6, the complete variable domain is EAGVAQSPRYKIIEKRQSVAFWCNPISGHATLYWYQQILGQGPKLLIQFQNNGVVDDSQLPKDRFSAERLKGVDSTLKIQPAKLEDSAVYLCASSLGSTYNSPLHFGNGTRLTVT.

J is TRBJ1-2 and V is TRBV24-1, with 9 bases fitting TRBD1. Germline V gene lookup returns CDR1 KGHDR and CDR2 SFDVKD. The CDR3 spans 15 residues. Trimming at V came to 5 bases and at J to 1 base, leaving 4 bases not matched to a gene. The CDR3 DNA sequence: TGTGCCACCAGTGGTCCGGGACAGGGTAACTATGGCTACACCTTC. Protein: CATSGPGQGNYGYTF.

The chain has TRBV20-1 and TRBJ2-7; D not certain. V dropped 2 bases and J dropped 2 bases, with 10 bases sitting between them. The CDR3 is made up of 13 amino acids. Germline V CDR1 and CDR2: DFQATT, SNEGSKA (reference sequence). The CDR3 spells CSARKTSAYEQYF. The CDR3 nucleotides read TGCAGTGCTAGAAAGACCAGCGCCTACGAGCAGTACTTC.

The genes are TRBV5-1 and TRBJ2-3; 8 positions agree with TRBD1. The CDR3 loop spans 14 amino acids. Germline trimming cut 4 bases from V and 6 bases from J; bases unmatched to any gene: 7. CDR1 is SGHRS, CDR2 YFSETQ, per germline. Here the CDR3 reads CASSADRGGDTQYF. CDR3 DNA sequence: TGCGCCAGCAGCGCCGACAGGGGTGGGGATACGCAGTATTTT.

The CDR3 sequence: CASSLPTVSSYEQYF. For the CDR3, the DNA is TGTGCCAGCAGCTTACCGACAGTGAGCTCCTACGAGCAGTACTTC. This chain connects TRBV5-6 to TRBJ2-7, with a weak D call TRBD1 (5 bases). The CDR3 is made up of 15 amino acids. Trimming shortened V by 2 bases and J by 0 bases, and 12 bases separated the two germline ends. Germline V gene lookup returns CDR1 SGHDT and CDR2 YYEEEE.

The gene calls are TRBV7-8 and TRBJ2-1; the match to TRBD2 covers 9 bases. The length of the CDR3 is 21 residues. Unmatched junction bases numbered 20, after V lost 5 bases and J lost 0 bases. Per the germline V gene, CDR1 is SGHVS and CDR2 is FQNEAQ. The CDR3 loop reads CASSPRLSKSGGPSSYNEQFF. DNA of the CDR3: TGTGCCAGCAGCCCTCGACTTAGTAAAAGCGGGGGGCCGAGCTCCTACAATGAGCAGTTCTTC.

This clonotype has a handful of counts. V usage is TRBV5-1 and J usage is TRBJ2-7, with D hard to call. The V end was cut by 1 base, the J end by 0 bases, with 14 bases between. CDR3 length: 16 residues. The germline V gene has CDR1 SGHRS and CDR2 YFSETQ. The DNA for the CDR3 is TGCGCCAGCAGCTTGAAGACGGAAACCTTCTCCTACGAGCAGTACTTC. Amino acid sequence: CASSLKTETFSYEQYF.

The CDR3 sequence: CASSWTGKPNTGELFF. The CDR3, as DNA: TGTGCCAGCAGTTGGACAGGCAAGCCGAACACCGGGGAGCTGTTTTTT. The rearrangement joins TRBV12-3 or TRBV12-4 to TRBJ2-2, with 7 bases fitting TRBD1. V was pared by 4 bases and J by 0 bases, with 5 bases of the junction left unmatched. This CDR3 is 16 amino acids long.

CDR3 sequence (DNA): TGTGCCAGCAGCACCAGCGGGAGAGTCACCGGGGAGCTGTTTTTT. Its protein is CASSTSGRVTGELFF. V usage is TRBV7-6 and J usage is TRBJ2-2; 8 positions match TRBD2. Germline loops: CDR1 SGHVS, CDR2 FNYEAQ. This CDR3 region has 15 residues. Trimming at V came to 5 bases and at J to 4 bases, leaving 6 bases not matched to a gene.

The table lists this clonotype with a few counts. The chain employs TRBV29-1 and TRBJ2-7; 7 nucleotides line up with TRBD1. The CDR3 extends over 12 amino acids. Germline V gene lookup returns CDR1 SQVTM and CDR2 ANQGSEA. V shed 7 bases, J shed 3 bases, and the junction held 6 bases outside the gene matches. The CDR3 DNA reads TGCAGCGGTTTGACAGGGCGCTACGAGCAGTACTTC. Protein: CSGLTGRYEQYF.

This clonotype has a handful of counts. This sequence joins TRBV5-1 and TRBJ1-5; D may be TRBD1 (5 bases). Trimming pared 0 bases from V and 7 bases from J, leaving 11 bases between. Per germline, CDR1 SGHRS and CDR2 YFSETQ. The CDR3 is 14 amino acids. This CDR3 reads CASSLEGRGQPQHF. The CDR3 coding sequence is TGCGCCAGCAGCTTGGAGGGGCGAGGGCAGCCCCAGCATTTT.

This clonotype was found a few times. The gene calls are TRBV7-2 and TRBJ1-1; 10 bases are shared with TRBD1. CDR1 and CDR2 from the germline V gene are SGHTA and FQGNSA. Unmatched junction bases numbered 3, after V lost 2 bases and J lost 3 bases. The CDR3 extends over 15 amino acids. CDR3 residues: CASSLPGTGDTEAFF. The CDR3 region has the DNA TGTGCCAGCAGCTTACCTGGGACAGGGGACACTGAAGCTTTCTTT.

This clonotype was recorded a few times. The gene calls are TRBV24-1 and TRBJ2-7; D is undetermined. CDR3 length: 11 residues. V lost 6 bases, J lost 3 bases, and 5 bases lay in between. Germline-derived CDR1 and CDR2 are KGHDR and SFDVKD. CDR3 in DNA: TGTGCCACCAGTAAGCTCTACGAGCAGTACTTC. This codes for CATSKLYEQYF.

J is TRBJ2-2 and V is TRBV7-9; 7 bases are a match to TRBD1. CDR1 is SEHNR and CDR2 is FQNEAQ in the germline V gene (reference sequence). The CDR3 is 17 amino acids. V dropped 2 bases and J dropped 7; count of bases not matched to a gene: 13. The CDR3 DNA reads TGTGCCAGCAGCTTAAGGCCCGACAGGGTATTCAACGGGGAGCTGTTTTTT. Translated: CASSLRPDRVFNGELFF.

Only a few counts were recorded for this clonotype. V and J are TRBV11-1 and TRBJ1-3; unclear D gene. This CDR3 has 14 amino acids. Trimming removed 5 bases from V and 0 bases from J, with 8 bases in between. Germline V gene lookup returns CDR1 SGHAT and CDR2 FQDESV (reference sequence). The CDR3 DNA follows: TGTGCCAGCAGCCGCACGAACTCTGGAAACACCATATATTTT. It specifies CASSRTNSGNTIYF.

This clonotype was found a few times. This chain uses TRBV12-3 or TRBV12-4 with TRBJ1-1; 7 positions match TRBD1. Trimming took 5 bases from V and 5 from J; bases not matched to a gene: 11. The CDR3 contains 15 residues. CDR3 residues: CASSPSRGRLTEAFF. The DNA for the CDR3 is TGTGCCAGCAGTCCATCTAGGGGGCGTTTGACTGAAGCTTTCTTT.

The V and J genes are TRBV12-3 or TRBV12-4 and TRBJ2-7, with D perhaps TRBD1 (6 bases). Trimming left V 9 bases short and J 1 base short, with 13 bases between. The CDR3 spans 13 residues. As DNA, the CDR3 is TGTGCCAGTCGGACAGACTCGTCCTACGAGCAGTACTTC. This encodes CASRTDSSYEQYF.

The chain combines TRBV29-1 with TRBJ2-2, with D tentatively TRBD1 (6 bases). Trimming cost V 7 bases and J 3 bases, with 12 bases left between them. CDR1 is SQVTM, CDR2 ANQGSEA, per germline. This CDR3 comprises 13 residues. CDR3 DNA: TGCAGCGCAGGGACAAGATACACCGGGGAGCTGTTTTTT. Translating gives CSAGTRYTGELFF.

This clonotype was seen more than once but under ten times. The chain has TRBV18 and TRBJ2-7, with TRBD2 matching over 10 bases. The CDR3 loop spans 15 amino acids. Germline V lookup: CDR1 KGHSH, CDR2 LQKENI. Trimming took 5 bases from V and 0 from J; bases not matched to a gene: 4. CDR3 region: CASSEGLADSYEQYF. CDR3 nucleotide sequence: TGTGCCAGCTCAGAAGGACTAGCGGACTCCTACGAGCAGTACTTC.

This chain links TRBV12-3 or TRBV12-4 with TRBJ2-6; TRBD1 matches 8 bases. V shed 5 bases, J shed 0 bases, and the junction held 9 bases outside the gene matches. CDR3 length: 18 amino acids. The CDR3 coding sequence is TGTGCCAGCAGTCGGCTCGGACAGGGATACTCTGGGGCCAACGTCCTGACTTTC. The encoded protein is CASSRLGQGYSGANVLTF.

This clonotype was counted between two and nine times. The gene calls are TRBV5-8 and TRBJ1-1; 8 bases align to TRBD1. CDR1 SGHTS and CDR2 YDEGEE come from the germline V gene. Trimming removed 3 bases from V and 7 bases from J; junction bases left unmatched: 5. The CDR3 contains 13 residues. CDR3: CASSYSGGGEAFF. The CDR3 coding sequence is TGTGCCAGCAGCTATTCAGGGGGCGGTGAAGCTTTCTTT.

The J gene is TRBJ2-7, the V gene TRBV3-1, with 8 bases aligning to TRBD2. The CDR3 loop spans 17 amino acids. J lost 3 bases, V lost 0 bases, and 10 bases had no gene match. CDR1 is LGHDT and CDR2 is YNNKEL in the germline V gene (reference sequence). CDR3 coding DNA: TGTGCCAGCAGCCAAGAAGTAGCGGGATTTCGAGGCTACGAGCAGTACTTC. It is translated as CASSQEVAGFRGYEQYF.

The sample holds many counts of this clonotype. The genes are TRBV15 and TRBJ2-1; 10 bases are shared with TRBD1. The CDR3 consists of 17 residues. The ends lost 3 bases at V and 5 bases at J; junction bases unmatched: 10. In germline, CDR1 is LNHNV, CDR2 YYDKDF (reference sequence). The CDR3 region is CATSRSRRDRGHNEQFF. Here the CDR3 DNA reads TGTGCCACCAGCAGGTCACGCCGGGACAGGGGCCACAATGAGCAGTTCTTC.